Here is one T cell receptor beta chain with its context. These data come from a study of cytomegalovirus exposure and HLA in healthy donors. It was with 60 Vbeta and 13 Jbeta primers that the PCR ran. Libraries were prepared by immunoSEQ multiplex PCR; TCRdb keeps only in-frame clonotypes and omits some of them. The top ten clones hold approximately 2.4% of a sample with around 200,000 clones, approximately 84% of them seen once. This clonotype originated in a woman aged 45 to 65 in good health and CMV-seropositive. Source material: PBMCs.

CDR3 sequence reads: CASSLAQGLYTF. CDR3 coding DNA: TGTGCCAGCAGCTTAGCGCAGGGACTCTACACCTTC. The chain is built from TRBV7-6 and TRBJ1-2, with D possibly matching TRBD1 (5 bases). V was pared by 0 bases and J by 10 bases, with 9 bases between. CDR1 SGHVS and CDR2 FNYEAQ come from the germline V gene. The CDR3 is 12 residues long. The full variable domain, rest sourced from reference TRBV7-6 and TRBJ1-2, is GAGVSQSPRYKVTKRGQDVALRCDPISGHVSLYWYRQALGQGPEFLTYFNYEAQQDKSGLPNDRFSAERPEGSISTLTIQRTEQRDSAMYRCASSLAQGLYTFGSGTRLTVV.